The T cell receptor beta chain described here comes from a study of CD8 T cells in ankylosing spondylitis. Study outcomes and limitations: Past studies reported some motif variants in reactive arthritis synovial fluid and blood. Ankylosing spondylitis blood seemed to carry a telltale TCR beta motif made of several highly homologous variants.

A few counts support this clonotype. Its antigen is not known. From the 5' RACE reads, TCRdb called clonotypes with MiXCR, one entry per CDR3 protein. This table has 450,000 or so distinct CDR3 sequences, around 26% appearing once. The sample consisted of blood, either unsorted or a sorted T cell fraction (not recorded which). This TCR derives from a male donor with ankylosing spondylitis.

CDR3 region: CSVDFGVQETQYF. In DNA, the CDR3 is TGCAGCGTTGATTTCGGGGTTCAAGAGACCCAGTACTTC. The V gene is TRBV29-1, the J gene TRBJ2-5; a weak D match, TRBD2 (5 bases). V lost 3 bases and J lost 2, with 10 bases in between. The germline V gene has CDR1 SQVTM and CDR2 ANQGSEA. The CDR3 runs to 13 residues.